This record covers a single TCR beta chain. No antigen is known for it. Sequencing was performed with immunoSEQ multiplex PCR; in TCRdb, only in-frame clones are kept and a portion is missing. Here the sample spans some 20,000 clones, roughly 78% being singletons. The source of the sample is a study of OX40 agonist ivuxolimab in advanced cancers. Germline CDR1 is SGDLS and CDR2 is YYNGEE. Trimming left V 0 bases short and J 7 bases short, with 8 bases between. The CDR3 has 12 residues. Patients were ruled out by autoimmune disease history or systemic immunosuppression. Study outcomes and limitations: Expanded peripheral T cells had an undetermined antigen specificity. Clonal expansion was seen in CD4+ and CD8+ blood T cells by week 6 at 0.1 to 3.0 mg/kg.

This rearrangement joins TRBV9 to TRBJ2-7, with D hard to call. The TCR was taken from an adult with an advanced solid tumor such as melanoma, head and neck, liver or kidney cancer. Here the sequenced sample was CD4+ or CD8+ T cells sorted from blood, taken in a trial of the OX40 agonist ivuxolimab. CDR3 region: CASSVGASEQYF. The CDR3 DNA follows: TGTGCCAGCAGCGTAGGCGCTTCTGAGCAGTACTTC. The whole variable domain, remainder taken from reference TRBV9 and TRBJ2-7, is DSGVTQTPKHLITATGQRVTLRCSPRSGDLSVYWYQQSLDQGLQFLIQYYNGEERAKGNILERFSAQQFPDLHSELNLSSLELGDSALYFCASSVGASEQYFGPGTRLTVT.